These 23 T cell receptor beta chains originate from one sample sequenced in a study of shared clonotypes between healthy human individuals (dated by TCRdb to the early 2020s). CD8 naive samples were CD45RO-negative cells positively selected for CCR7, giving a CD45RA+CCR7+ population that excluded TemRA cells. Library method: the immunoSEQ multiplex PCR assay. The table comes from immuneACCESS by way of TCRdb, which keeps in-frame sequences with V and J called. Part of the clones is missing from these tables; in studies checked, under half for an unresolved V gene and the rest for unknown reasons. Counted in this sample were some 1,900,000 clones; approximately 94% of them appeared once. The ten largest clonotypes hold approximately 1.2% of the sample. Sample: naive CD8+ T cells sorted from blood. Per the publication, the cell subset or site label means: CD45RA+CCR7+. These receptors all come from a man between 18 and 35 years old in good health.

The rearrangement joins TRBV19 to TRBJ1-1; no clear D. The CDR3 sequence is 15 residues long. The V end lost 1 base, the J end lost 4 bases, and 13 bases lay between the germline ends. The germline gives CDR1 LNHDA, CDR2 SQIVND (reference sequence). The CDR3 spells CASSIVAAEGTEAFF. The CDR3 DNA reads as TGTGCCAGTAGTATAGTGGCGGCAGAGGGCACTGAAGCTTTCTTT. The full variable domain, rest sourced from reference TRBV19 and TRBJ1-1, is DGGITQSPKYLFRKEGQNVTLSCEQNLNHDAMYWYRQDPGQGLRLIYYSQIVNDFQKGDIAEGYSVSREKKESFPLTVTSAQKNPTAFYLCASSIVAAEGTEAFFGQGTRLTVV.

CDR3 sequence reads: CASSLERGSPDTDTQYF. CDR3 coding DNA: TGTGCCAGCAGTTTAGAGCGGGGGAGTCCGGACACAGATACGCAGTATTTT. The chain has TRBV28 and TRBJ2-3; TRBD2 agrees at 8 bases. V dropped 2 bases and J dropped 2; count of bases not matched to a gene: 9. Germline V lookup: CDR1 MDHEN, CDR2 SYDVKM. This CDR3 region has 17 residues. The complete variable domain, with remaining parts taken from reference TRBV28 and TRBJ2-3, reads DVKVTQSSRYLVKRTGEKVFLECVQDMDHENMFWYRQDPGLGLRLIYFSYDVKMKEKGDIPEGYSVSREKKERFSLILESASTNQTSMYLCASSLERGSPDTDTQYFGPGTRLTVL.

The table lists this clone with a count of one. V is TRBV7-9 and J is TRBJ2-7, with 12 bases that match TRBD2. This CDR3 is built from 15 residues. V was clipped by 5 bases and J by 0 bases; unmatched bases: 2. Germline V gene lookup returns CDR1 SEHNR and CDR2 FQNEAQ (reference sequence). CDR3 protein: CASSGTSGPSYEQYF. DNA of the CDR3: TGTGCCAGCAGCGGGACTAGCGGGCCCTCCTACGAGCAGTACTTC.

The genes are TRBV4-1 and TRBJ1-3, with D perhaps TRBD1 (6 bases). CDR1 and CDR2 from the germline V gene are MGHRA and YSYEKL. Trimming stripped 1 base from V and 0 bases from J, with 22 bases between. The CDR3 length is 20 residues. For the CDR3, the DNA is TGCGCCAGCAGCCAAGCTCTAACCGGGACTTGGGGGGCCTCTGGAAACACCATATATTTT. This encodes CASSQALTGTWGASGNTIYF.

V and J are TRBV10-2 and TRBJ1-1, with 10 bases aligning to TRBD1. This CDR3 has 14 amino acids. Germline values: CDR1 WSHSY, CDR2 SAAADI. J gave up 10 bases and V 7 bases, and 12 bases lay outside the gene matches. In DNA, the CDR3 is TGCGCCAGCAACCCGGGACAGGGGCCATTCGGAGCTTTCTTT. Its protein product is CASNPGQGPFGAFF.

The V gene is TRBV9, the J gene TRBJ2-5; no reliable D call. This CDR3 has 12 residues. Between the trimmed V and J ends, which lost 5 bases and 5 bases, there was a span of 10 bases. Germline V lookup: CDR1 SGDLS, CDR2 YYNGEE. CDR3 loop: CASSGDEETQYF. The CDR3, as DNA: TGTGCCAGCAGTGGGGATGAGGAGACCCAGTACTTC.

The rearrangement links TRBV5-1 to TRBJ2-5; D is unresolved. Between the trimmed V and J ends, which lost 0 bases and 2 bases, there was a span of 8 bases. Germline values: CDR1 SGHRS, CDR2 YFSETQ. This CDR3 is built from 14 residues. The CDR3: CASSLVLEQETQYF. The CDR3 nucleotides read TGCGCCAGCAGCTTGGTGCTAGAGCAAGAGACCCAGTACTTC. The variable domain in full, completed from reference TRBV5-1 and TRBJ2-5, reads KAGVTQTPRYLIKTRGQQVTLSCSPISGHRSVSWYQQTPGQGLQFLFEYFSETQRNKGNFPGRFSGRQFSNSRSEMNVSTLELGDSALYLCASSLVLEQETQYFGPGTRLLVL.

This chain links TRBV5-7 with TRBJ1-2; a weak D match, TRBD1 (5 bases). TRBV5-7 is an ORF, and what it does is uncertain. The V end was cut by 2 bases, the J end by 3 bases, with 8 bases between. The CDR3 loop spans 13 amino acids. CDR3 DNA sequence: TGTGCCAGCAGCTTCGGCAGGGACTATGGCTACACCTTC. Amino acid sequence: CASSFGRDYGYTF.

V usage is TRBV10-3 and J usage is TRBJ2-7, with 13 bases lining up with TRBD2. V shed 7 bases and J 1 base; nucleotides not matched to a gene: 4. The CDR3 has 15 amino acids. Germline CDR1 reads ENHRY; CDR2 reads SYGVKD. CDR3 in amino acids: CAITWTSGGSYEQYF. CDR3 in DNA: TGTGCCATCACTTGGACTAGCGGGGGTTCCTACGAGCAGTACTTC.

This rearrangement joins TRBV2 to TRBJ1-1, with D possibly matching TRBD1 (6 bases). Germline CDR1 is SNHLY and CDR2 is FYNNEI. The CDR3 contains 12 residues. V was pared by 8 bases and J by 6 bases, with 13 bases between. DNA of the CDR3: TGTGCCAGCTATCAGGGGAGCGCTGAAGCTTTCTTT. As protein: CASYQGSAEAFF. Using reference TRBV2 and TRBJ1-1 for the parts outside the CDR3, the full variable domain is EPEVTQTPSHQVTQMGQEVILRCVPISNHLYFYWYRQILGQKVEFLVSFYNNEISEKSEIFDDQFSVERPDGSNFTLKIRSTKLEDSAMYFCASYQGSAEAFFGQGTRLTVV.

The chain recombines TRBV6-6 with TRBJ2-2; D is ambiguous. Trimming shortened V by 4 bases and J by 4 bases, and 7 bases separated the two germline ends. CDR1 is MNHNY, CDR2 SVGAGI, per germline (reference sequence). The length of the CDR3 is 13 residues. The CDR3 coding sequence is TGTGCCAGCAGTTTCCACACCACCGGGGAGCTGTTTTTT. Translation gives CASSFHTTGELFF.

The chain's CDR3 is CASSAPLGGFDNEQFF. For the CDR3, the DNA is TGTGCCAGCAGCGCTCCCCTAGGGGGGTTCGACAATGAGCAGTTCTTC. The genes are TRBV9 and TRBJ2-1; the D gene could be TRBD1 or TRBD2 (6 bases each). V lost 3 bases and J lost 5, with 18 bases in between. CDR1 SGDLS and CDR2 YYNGEE come from the germline V gene. The CDR3 contains 16 residues.

The chain is built from TRBV9 and TRBJ2-7; 7 bases fit TRBD1. V gave up 0 bases and J gave up 2 bases; unmatched junction bases: 5. Germline V gene data show CDR1 as SGDLS and CDR2 as YYNGEE. The CDR3 totals 15 residues. CDR3 loop: CASSVGTGDPYEQYF. In DNA form, the CDR3 reads TGTGCCAGCAGCGTAGGCACAGGGGACCCCTACGAGCAGTACTTC.

This clone appeared once. The chain uses TRBV13 and TRBJ1-4; D not resolved. Trimming took 5 bases from V and 6 from J, leaving 7 bases between them. The V gene's germline CDR1 is PRHDT and CDR2 FYEKMQ (reference sequence). The CDR3 has 12 amino acids. The CDR3 bases are TGTGCCAGCAGCACCGTGGATGAAAAACTGTTTTTT. Its translation: CASSTVDEKLFF.

V gene TRBV7-9 combines with J gene TRBJ2-7; no definite D call. Germline CDR1 and CDR2: SEHNR and FQNEAQ (reference sequence). V was clipped by 5 bases and J by 2 bases, with 13 bases between them. CDR3 length: 14 residues. The CDR3 region is CASSDSSRAYEQYF. The CDR3 region has the DNA TGTGCCAGCAGCGATAGTAGTAGGGCCTACGAGCAGTACTTC.

About this clone: Other DNA sequences in the sample encode the same CDR3. V gene TRBV27 combines with J gene TRBJ2-3, with D perhaps matching TRBD1 or TRBD2 (5 bases each). Per germline, CDR1 MNHEY and CDR2 SMNVEV (reference sequence). The CDR3 extends over 14 amino acids. V shed 5 bases and J shed 5 bases, with 14 bases lying between them. The CDR3 is CASSPGTSGDTQYF. The CDR3 DNA sequence: TGTGCCAGCAGTCCCGGGACGAGTGGAGATACGCAGTATTTT.

This clone was detected once. This chain joins TRBV27 and TRBJ2-7; 10 bases fit TRBD1. J lost 6 bases, V lost 3 bases, and 5 bases had no gene match. The CDR3 runs 14 residues. Per the germline V gene, CDR1 is MNHEY and CDR2 is SMNVEV (reference sequence). The CDR3 region is CASSFVGTGVEQYF. CDR3 coding DNA: TGTGCCAGCAGTTTTGTAGGGACAGGGGTCGAGCAGTACTTC.

This rearrangement joins TRBV5-4 to TRBJ2-3; possible D gene TRBD1, 5 bases. The CDR3 runs to 12 residues. CDR1 and CDR2 from the germline V gene are SGHNT and YYREEE (reference sequence). Trimming cost V 2 bases and J 9 bases, with 10 bases left between them. The CDR3 coding sequence is TGTGCCAGCAGCTTAGGTCAGGGCACGCAGTATTTT. The encoded protein is CASSLGQGTQYF.

The chain employs TRBV11-3 and TRBJ2-1, with 9 nucleotides matching TRBD2. Germline V gene data show CDR1 as SGHNT and CDR2 as YENEEA. The ends lost 2 bases at V and 4 bases at J; junction bases unmatched: 6. The CDR3 sequence is 16 residues long. The CDR3, as DNA: TGTGCCAGCAGCTTAATTCGGACTAGCGATTACAATGAGCAGTTCTTC. This codes for CASSLIRTSDYNEQFF.

The sample holds one count of this clone. The CDR3 region has the DNA TGTGCCAGCAGCTTGGGTTCGGCGCGGGAGGGGCGGGAGACCCAGTACTTC. Its protein is CASSLGSAREGRETQYF. V gene TRBV5-5 combines with J gene TRBJ2-5; 9 bases line up with TRBD2. The length of the CDR3 is 17 residues. With V trimmed by 0 bases and J by 5 bases, 11 bases remained unmatched. Germline V gene sequence: CDR1 SGHKS, CDR2 YYEKEE (reference sequence).

V usage is TRBV27 and J usage is TRBJ1-6; 7 nucleotides align to TRBD1. Germline CDR1 and CDR2: MNHEY and SMNVEV (reference sequence). This CDR3 is 14 amino acids long. The CDR3 nucleotides are TGTGCAAGCCGGTACAGGGGCGGATATTCACCCCTCCACTTT. Its translation is CASRYRGGYSPLHF.

The rearrangement joins TRBV29-1 to TRBJ1-1; D is uncertain. V lost 3 bases and J lost 3, with 11 bases in between. The germline V gene has CDR1 SQVTM and CDR2 ANQGSEA. This CDR3 is 13 amino acids long. Written as DNA, the CDR3 is TGCAGCGTTGAGAGCGGTGGGGACACTGAAGCTTTCTTT. Residues: CSVESGGDTEAFF.

The gene calls are TRBV7-6 and TRBJ2-1; no definite D call. The CDR3 spans 18 residues. V dropped 0 bases and J dropped 0 bases, with 15 bases sitting between them. Per germline, CDR1 SGHVS and CDR2 FNYEAQ. The CDR3 sequence: CASSLARPGGSSYNEQFF. The CDR3 DNA reads as TGTGCCAGCAGCTTAGCCCGCCCCGGCGGAAGCTCCTACAATGAGCAGTTCTTC.